The 11 T cell receptor beta chains below come from one sample, sequenced in a study of beta chain features in type 1 diabetes. Sequencing targeted expressed TCRB transcripts, as all isolated RNA had been reverse transcribed. Here immunoSEQ multiplex PCR was the method, and the copy in TCRdb shows in-frame clones only, minus some. The sample yields 15,000 to 20,000 clones, about 53% seen once. Material for sequencing was stem cell memory CD4+ T cells from blood. All receptors derive from a man between 18 and 35 years old in good health.

The CDR3: CASSPAGENTEAFF. The DNA of the CDR3 is TGTGCCAGCTCACCAGCAGGGGAGAACACTGAAGCTTTCTTT. The rearrangement links TRBV18 to TRBJ1-1; tentatively, D is TRBD1 (6 bases). V lost 2 bases, J lost 1 base, and 8 bases lay in between. CDR1 is KGHSH, CDR2 LQKENI, per germline. This CDR3 is built from 14 residues.

The chain has TRBV6-5 and TRBJ2-7, with 9 nucleotides matching TRBD2. Unmatched junction bases numbered 4, after V lost 0 bases and J lost 4 bases. This CDR3 spans 15 amino acids. Germline V gene sequence: CDR1 MNHEY, CDR2 SVGAGI. The CDR3 region is CASSYSPGLAYEQYF. For the CDR3, the DNA is TGTGCCAGCAGTTACTCTCCGGGACTAGCTTACGAGCAGTACTTC.

V is TRBV5-1 and J is TRBJ2-2; tentative D call: TRBD1 (6 bases). Germline V gives CDR1 SGHRS, CDR2 YFSETQ. This CDR3 spans 15 amino acids. V lost 4 bases and J 3 bases, leaving 13 bases between the germline ends. This CDR3 is CASSEGHVDTGELFF. The CDR3 DNA reads as TGCGCCAGCAGCGAGGGACACGTGGACACCGGGGAGCTGTTTTTT.

This clone was counted only a few times. The chain has TRBV6-5 and TRBJ1-5; no definite D call. The germline gives CDR1 MNHEY, CDR2 SVGAGI. Trimming pared 1 base from V and 11 bases from J, leaving 12 bases between. CDR3 length equals 13 residues. The chain's CDR3 is CASSYYGREAQHF. The CDR3 region has the DNA TGTGCCAGCAGTTACTATGGACGGGAAGCCCAGCATTTT.

The rearrangement uses TRBV30 and TRBJ2-7; D not certain. The V end was cut by 0 bases, the J end by 6 bases, with 12 bases between. The V gene's germline CDR1 is GTSNPN and CDR2 SVGIG (reference sequence). This CDR3 contains 13 residues. The CDR3 nucleotides read TGTGCCTGGAGTGTAAGGCCGAGGAGCGAGCAGTACTTC. Residues: CAWSVRPRSEQYF. The variable domain in full, completed from reference TRBV30 and TRBJ2-7, reads SQTIHQWPATLVQPVGSPLSLECTVEGTSNPNLYWYRQAAGRGLQLLFYSVGIGQISSEVPQNLSASRPQDRQFILSSKKLLLSDSGFYLCAWSVRPRSEQYFGPGTRLTVT.

V is TRBV5-1 and J is TRBJ1-1, with TRBD1 identical over 7 bases. The CDR3 is 16 amino acids. The germline V gene encodes CDR1 SGHRS and CDR2 YFSETQ. V shed 3 bases and J 0 bases; nucleotides not matched to a gene: 8. The CDR3 region has the DNA TGCGCCAGCAGCTCCCTGACAGGGCTGATGAACACTGAAGCTTTCTTT. It specifies CASSSLTGLMNTEAFF.

The sample holds a few counts of this clone. This chain uses TRBV30 with TRBJ1-6; D possibly corresponds to TRBD1 (5 bases). V was trimmed by 0 bases and J by 8 bases, leaving 11 bases between them. The CDR3 has 14 amino acids. Germline V gives CDR1 GTSNPN, CDR2 SVGIG (reference sequence). CDR3 DNA: TGTGCCTGGAGTGTAGGGGAGGGCTATTCACCCCTCCACTTT. As protein: CAWSVGEGYSPLHF.

V gene TRBV5-1 combines with J gene TRBJ2-7; TRBD1 matches at 7 bases. V lost 2 bases to trimming and J lost 6 bases; unmatched junction nucleotides: 8. From germline, CDR1 is SGHRS and CDR2 YFSETQ. This CDR3 comprises 14 residues. CDR3: CASSFRQGGSEQYF. The CDR3 DNA sequence: TGCGCCAGCAGCTTTAGACAGGGTGGAAGCGAGCAGTACTTC.

This clone was seen more than once but under ten times. The chain combines TRBV2 with TRBJ1-1; maybe TRBD1 (5 bases). Trimming shortened V by 8 bases and J by 1 base, and 11 bases separated the two germline ends. Germline CDR1 SNHLY, CDR2 FYNNEI. CDR3 length equals 13 residues. Here the CDR3 DNA reads TGTGCCAGCGGCGGGGCAGGGAACACTGAAGCTTTCTTT. Encoded protein: CASGGAGNTEAFF.

This clone has a handful of counts. The J gene is TRBJ1-5, the V gene TRBV4-1, with D perhaps TRBD1 (5 bases). With 4 bases removed from V and 1 base from J, the gap between germline ends came to 11 bases. The CDR3 sequence is 15 residues long. Per germline, CDR1 MGHRA and CDR2 YSYEKL. The CDR3 DNA is TGCGCCAGCAGCCGGGAAGGGGCAAGCAATCAGCCCCAGCATTTT. Translated: CASSREGASNQPQHF.

This clone was detected only a few times. V and J are TRBV28 and TRBJ2-1; 7 nucleotides agree with TRBD1. The CDR3 has 13 residues. Germline CDR1 and CDR2: MDHEN and SYDVKM. The ends lost 6 bases at V and 8 bases at J; junction bases unmatched: 7. CDR3 sequence reads: CASRLTGTDEQFF. CDR3 nucleotides: TGTGCCAGCAGGCTGACAGGGACGGATGAGCAGTTCTTC.